The 30 T cell receptor beta chains below come from one sample, sequenced in a study of identical twins. TCRdb re-called the 5' RACE reads through MiXCR, storing one row per CDR3 protein. The sample lists nearly 900,000 distinct CDR3 sequences; about 12% were seen once. The sample was also reused in another study, on yellow fever vaccine responses in identical twins.

The sequencing input was PBMCs. Every receptor here comes from a young woman in good health.

In the case of this clonotype: Relative to the germline gene, one junction end is altered; a read error may explain this. The rearrangement joins TRBV11-2 to TRBJ1-1; 8 nucleotides align to TRBD1. There are 15 residues in the CDR3. Germline CDR1 and CDR2: SGHAT and FQNNGV. The CDR3 region is CASSPRDRLNTEALF. Written as DNA, the CDR3 is TGTGCCAGCAGCCCGAGGGACAGGCTGAACACTGAAGCTCTCTTT.

This clonotype was picked up many times. The chain uses TRBV12-3 or TRBV12-4 and TRBJ2-1; D is possibly TRBD1 or TRBD2 (5 bases each). V dropped 3 bases and J dropped 9 bases, with 9 bases sitting between them. The CDR3 extends over 12 amino acids. Here the CDR3 DNA reads TGTGCCAGCAGTTTCGGGGCAGCTGAGCAGTTCTTC. Translated, it gives CASSFGAAEQFF.

The chain links TRBV12-3 or TRBV12-4 to TRBJ2-7, with 11 bases aligning to TRBD1. This CDR3 has 15 residues. Trimming removed 8 bases from V and 6 bases from J; junction bases left unmatched: 12. The CDR3 sequence: CASSLSLGTGGEQYF. The DNA for the CDR3 is TGTGCCAGCTCATTGTCCCTCGGGACAGGGGGCGAGCAGTACTTC.

This clonotype was picked up a small number of times. The rearrangement links TRBV12-3 or TRBV12-4 to TRBJ2-5; TRBD2 is a possible D gene (5 bases). The CDR3 is 15 amino acids. Trimming cost V 3 bases and J 2 bases, with 13 bases left between them. The DNA of the CDR3 is TGTGCCAGCAGTTTGGATGGATCGGGGCAAGAGACCCAGTACTTC. Its translation: CASSLDGSGQETQYF.

The V gene is TRBV7-7, the J gene TRBJ2-7, with D possibly being TRBD2 (5 bases). The V and J ends lost 5 bases and 4 bases respectively, with 12 bases between them. The germline V gene has CDR1 SSHAT and CDR2 FNYEAQ (reference sequence). The CDR3 is 13 amino acids. The CDR3 loop is CASSEGIGYEQYV. For the CDR3, the DNA is TGTGCCAGCAGCGAGGGAATCGGGTACGAGCAGTACGTC.

This sequence joins TRBV6-5 and TRBJ1-2, with 8 bases that match TRBD1. This CDR3 comprises 13 residues. CDR1 MNHEY and CDR2 SVGAGI come from the germline V gene. The ends lost 2 bases at V and 8 bases at J; junction bases unmatched: 4. The CDR3, as DNA: TGTGCCAGCAGTTACCCTGGACAGGGAGGCTACACCTTC. Protein sequence: CASSYPGQGGYTF.

This rearrangement joins TRBV29-1 to TRBJ2-7; D unresolved. Per germline, CDR1 SQVTM and CDR2 ANQGSEA. The CDR3 is 11 amino acids. V lost 4 bases and J 4 bases, leaving 8 bases between the germline ends. The CDR3 nucleotides read TGCAGCGTTGTTGACGGATACGAGCAGTACTTC. This codes for CSVVDGYEQYF.

In this sample, this clonotype turned up many times. The chain combines TRBV9 with TRBJ1-5, with D perhaps matching TRBD1 (5 bases). The CDR3 has 13 residues. Germline V CDR1 and CDR2: SGDLS, YYNGEE. The V end was cut by 7 bases, the J end by 9 bases, with 17 bases between. The CDR3 protein is CASGRDPFLPQHF. The CDR3 DNA is TGTGCCAGCGGGCGGGACCCATTTTTGCCCCAGCATTTT.

This chain uses TRBV20-1 with TRBJ2-5; 11 bases are a match to TRBD2. CDR3 length: 13 residues. Germline CDR1 and CDR2: DFQATT and SNEGSKA (reference sequence). J was trimmed by 9 bases and V by 6 bases; bases with no gene match: 9. The CDR3 sequence: CSAKLAGAPAQYF. The DNA for the CDR3 is TGCAGTGCAAAACTAGCGGGGGCACCCGCCCAGTACTTC.

This chain links TRBV7-2 with TRBJ2-3; a possible D gene is TRBD1 (5 bases). V was trimmed by 0 bases and J by 3 bases, leaving 10 bases between them. This CDR3 has 15 amino acids. CDR1 and CDR2 (germline): SGHTA, FQGNSA. CDR3 sequence reads: CASSLARVKTDTQYF. CDR3 sequence (DNA): TGTGCCAGCAGCTTAGCCAGGGTTAAGACAGATACGCAGTATTTT.

The chain has TRBV24-1 and TRBJ1-5; D not certain. The germline V gene encodes CDR1 KGHDR and CDR2 SFDVKD. V was clipped by 5 bases and J by 6 bases, with 10 bases between them. The CDR3 is made up of 13 amino acids. The CDR3 is CATSVSRGQPQHF. Written as DNA, the CDR3 is TGTGCCACCAGTGTATCACGGGGTCAGCCCCAGCATTTT.

The chain carries TRBV2 and TRBJ2-7; 11 bases agree with TRBD1. There are 14 residues in the CDR3. The germline V gene encodes CDR1 SNHLY and CDR2 FYNNEI. Trimming removed 7 bases from V and 9 bases from J; junction bases left unmatched: 11. CDR3 in DNA: TGTGCCAGCACTCCACAGGACAGGGGGCTTGGGCAGTACTTC. It codes for CASTPQDRGLGQYF. Complete variable domain (other parts from reference TRBV2 and TRBJ2-7): EPEVTQTPSHQVTQMGQEVILRCVPISNHLYFYWYRQILGQKVEFLVSFYNNEISEKSEIFDDQFSVERPDGSNFTLKIRSTKLEDSAMYFCASTPQDRGLGQYFGPGTRLTVT.

This sequence joins TRBV7-9 and TRBJ2-1, with TRBD1 matching over 9 bases. The CDR3 sequence is 16 residues long. Trimming took 4 bases from V and 8 from J; bases not matched to a gene: 12. From germline, CDR1 is SEHNR and CDR2 FQNEAQ (reference sequence). For the CDR3, the DNA is TGTGCCAGCAGCTCGATTCCGGGACAGGGCATCCATGAGCAGTTCTTC. This translates into CASSSIPGQGIHEQFF.

The CDR3 DNA is TGCAGTGGGGGCCCCGGGGGTGGCTATGGCTACACCTTC. It yields the protein CSGGPGGGYGYTF. The J gene is TRBJ1-2, the V gene TRBV20-1; D possibly corresponds to TRBD1 (5 bases). V was clipped by 7 bases and J by 4 bases, with 16 bases between them. The germline V gene encodes CDR1 DFQATT and CDR2 SNEGSKA (reference sequence). The CDR3 length is 13 residues.

The chain uses TRBV29-1 and TRBJ1-2, with 7 bases lining up with TRBD1. Per germline, CDR1 SQVTM and CDR2 ANQGSEA. The J segment lost 3 bases and the V segment lost 6 bases, leaving 10 bases of the junction unmatched. The CDR3 contains 14 residues. CDR3 sequence (DNA): TGCAGCGTGGGGGACAGCCGGCCCGACTATGGCTACACCTTC. Translation: CSVGDSRPDYGYTF.

This clonotype was observed a few times. This sequence joins TRBV5-1 and TRBJ2-5; 13 bases align to TRBD2. Trimming took 10 bases from V and 6 from J; bases not matched to a gene: 24. This CDR3 spans 19 amino acids. Germline loops: CDR1 SGHRS, CDR2 YFSETQ. The DNA of the CDR3 is TGCGCCCCCACCGTTGGGACTAGCGGGAATCTAGACATCACGAAGACCCAGTACTTC. Translating it yields CAPTVGTSGNLDITKTQYF.

This chain connects TRBV10-3 to TRBJ1-2; no clear D. The V and J ends lost 3 bases and 2 bases respectively, with 13 bases between them. Germline values: CDR1 ENHRY, CDR2 SYGVKD. CDR3 length: 15 residues. The CDR3 DNA reads as TGTGCCATCAGTGATGGTTTAGGCACGAACTATGGCTACACCTTC. It yields the protein CAISDGLGTNYGYTF.

This clonotype has only a few counts. The chain employs TRBV24-1 and TRBJ2-1, with 12 positions matching TRBD2. The germline V gene encodes CDR1 KGHDR and CDR2 SFDVKD. There are 18 residues in the CDR3. V dropped 3 bases and J dropped 2; count of bases not matched to a gene: 7. Written as DNA, the CDR3 is TGTGCCACCAGTGATGCTAGCGGGGGGGTTCGTCCCTACAATGAGCAGTTCTTC. Translated: CATSDASGGVRPYNEQFF.

This chain connects TRBV3-1 to TRBJ1-2; D perhaps matches TRBD1 (5 bases). With 3 bases removed from V and 1 base from J, the gap between germline ends came to 15 bases. The CDR3 consists of 16 residues. Germline loops: CDR1 LGHDT, CDR2 YNNKEL (reference sequence). DNA of the CDR3: TGTGCCAGCAGCCAGCCCGGGACTCGAAATAACTATGGCTACACCTTC. The encoded protein is CASSQPGTRNNYGYTF.

Only a few counts were recorded for this clonotype. The J gene is TRBJ2-2, the V gene TRBV20-1; D is unresolved. The V gene's germline CDR1 is DFQATT and CDR2 SNEGSKA (reference sequence). The CDR3 is made up of 14 amino acids. Between the trimmed V and J ends, which lost 0 bases and 3 bases, there was a span of 8 bases. The DNA of the CDR3 is TGCAGTGCTAGAGATTTCAAATACACCGGGGAGCTGTTTTTT. Its protein is CSARDFKYTGELFF.

This CDR3 reads CASSRPLAGGLYEQYF. The DNA of the CDR3 is TGCGCCAGCAGCAGGCCTCTAGCGGGAGGGCTCTACGAGCAGTACTTC. V and J are TRBV5-1 and TRBJ2-7; 12 bases are a match to TRBD2. CDR1 is SGHRS and CDR2 is YFSETQ in the germline V gene. J gave up 3 bases and V 4 bases, and 8 bases lay outside the gene matches. The CDR3 totals 16 residues. Full variable domain (rest looked up from reference TRBV5-1 and TRBJ2-7): KAGVTQTPRYLIKTRGQQVTLSCSPISGHRSVSWYQQTPGQGLQFLFEYFSETQRNKGNFPGRFSGRQFSNSRSEMNVSTLELGDSALYLCASSRPLAGGLYEQYFGPGTRLTVT.

The chain has TRBV20-1 and TRBJ2-5; 11 bases are shared with TRBD2. V trimming: 5 bases; J trimming: 1 base; junction bases outside the gene matches: 6. This CDR3 is built from 15 residues. The germline V gene has CDR1 DFQATT and CDR2 SNEGSKA (reference sequence). Written as DNA, the CDR3 is TGCAGTGCTGTAGGGGGGACTAGCGGCCAAGAGACCCAGTACTTC. Amino acid sequence: CSAVGGTSGQETQYF.

In its sample, this clonotype was seen many times. This chain uses TRBV6-6 with TRBJ2-3; tentative D call: TRBD2 (5 bases). Trimming removed 6 bases at V and 6 bases at J, with 13 bases between. The germline gives CDR1 MNHNY, CDR2 SVGAGI (reference sequence). This CDR3 region has 13 residues. The CDR3 DNA follows: TGTGCCAGCAGGACTATTAACATGGATACGCAGTATTTT. Translation gives CASRTINMDTQYF.

This clonotype has a count of ten or more. The chain is built from TRBV5-1 and TRBJ2-7, with 10 bases fitting TRBD2. CDR3 size: 17 residues. CDR1 is SGHRS, CDR2 YFSETQ, per germline. J lost 3 bases, V lost 0 bases, and 9 bases had no gene match. The CDR3 DNA is TGCGCCAGCAGCTTGGGTCCTAGCGGGAGCGGCAACTACGAGCAGTACTTC. Amino acid sequence: CASSLGPSGSGNYEQYF.

This clonotype was seen only a few times. At one end, the junction sequence differs from germline, possibly due to a read error. The CDR3 spells CAISYTALAGLFTDTQYF. As DNA, the CDR3 is TGTGCCATCAGTTACACCGCTTTGGCAGGGTTATTCACAGATACGCAGTATTTT. The chain joins TRBV6-5 to TRBJ2-3; D may be TRBD1 (5 bases). The CDR3 is 18 amino acids. Per the germline V gene, CDR1 is MNHEY and CDR2 is SVGAGI.

J is TRBJ1-1 and V is TRBV20-1; weak D call: TRBD1 (6 bases). The length of the CDR3 is 17 residues. Germline V lookup: CDR1 DFQATT, CDR2 SNEGSKA (reference sequence). Trimming left V 8 bases short and J 0 bases short, with 25 bases between. Here the CDR3 reads CSSTDGTTKGMNTEAFF. As DNA, the CDR3 is TGCAGTTCAACCGACGGGACAACTAAGGGGATGAACACTGAAGCTTTCTTT.

There are a few counts of this clonotype. The rearrangement joins TRBV7-9 to TRBJ2-7; no definite D call. CDR3 length equals 14 residues. The V gene lost 4 bases and the J gene lost 1 base, with 11 bases spanning the gap. Germline lookup yields CDR1 SEHNR and CDR2 FQNEAQ (reference sequence). CDR3 region: CASSSGPGSYEQYF. The DNA for the CDR3 is TGTGCCAGCAGCTCCGGCCCAGGTTCCTACGAGCAGTACTTC.

A few counts support this clonotype. This chain connects TRBV2 to TRBJ1-1; 7 bases line up with TRBD1. The germline CDR1 and CDR2 sequences are SNHLY and FYNNEI. V was pared by 6 bases and J by 3 bases, with 4 bases of the junction left unmatched. The CDR3 loop spans 13 amino acids. The CDR3 region is CASRGDRDTEAFF. CDR3 DNA sequence: TGTGCCAGCAGGGGAGACAGGGACACTGAAGCTTTCTTT.

In its sample, this clonotype was seen a few times. The V gene is TRBV6-5, the J gene TRBJ1-4, with no clear D. The CDR3 is 12 residues long. V was trimmed by 8 bases and J by 6 bases, leaving 10 bases between them. Per the germline V gene, CDR1 is MNHEY and CDR2 is SVGAGI. CDR3: CASGLADEKLFF. As DNA, the CDR3 is TGTGCCAGCGGACTGGCGGATGAAAAACTGTTTTTT.

The chain links TRBV5-1 to TRBJ2-7; D is unresolved. This CDR3 region has 14 residues. Trimming shortened V by 0 bases and J by 5 bases, and 12 bases separated the two germline ends. CDR1 and CDR2 from the germline V gene are SGHRS and YFSETQ. CDR3 residues: CASSLDGLWDEQYF. DNA of the CDR3: TGCGCCAGCAGCTTGGACGGGTTGTGGGACGAGCAGTACTTC.